These T cell receptor beta chains were read from a single sample in a study of TIL therapy for anti-PD-1-resistant metastatic lung cancer. TCRdb's table, derived via immunoSEQ multiplex PCR, lists solely in-frame clones and lacks some. Of about 100,000 clones listed, just over 65% were seen once; the top ten hold roughly 9.7%. The sample here was tumor tissue, taken at baseline. Receptors originate from a person aged 25 to 80 with non-small cell lung cancer. CDR3s include the opening cysteine and the closing phenylalanine or tryptophan. Each record gives: clone size, J gene, V gene, CDR3 length, D gene, CDR3 protein, CDR3 DNA. D genes are given only for firm matches. Not all rows give a size; the values are once, few, many and, for expanded clones, a class.

>NA|TRBJ2-1|TRBV5-1|11|NA
CASSLEGEQFF
TGCGCCAGCAGCTTGGAGGGTGAGCAGTTCTTC
>NA|TRBJ2-1|TRBV4-2|15|NA
CASSQGAVYYNEQFF
TGTGCCAGCAGCCAAGGGGCAGTCTATTACAATGAGCAGTTCTTC
>NA|TRBJ2-3|TRBV4-2|21|NA
CASTLRRGLAPGRGSTDTQYF
TGTGCCAGCACACTACGCCGAGGGCTAGCGCCAGGCCGGGGGAGCACAGATACGCAGTATTTT
>once|TRBJ2-5|TRBV19|13|NA
CAVGRRDQETQYF
TGTGCCGTAGGGAGGCGGGACCAAGAGACCCAGTACTTC
>NA|TRBJ2-1|TRBV7-2|16|TRBD1
CASSFTGTGLQSEQFF
TGTGCCAGCAGCTTCACCGGGACAGGATTACAAAGTGAGCAGTTCTTC
>few|TRBJ1-2|TRBV28|13|NA
CASTRRGADGYTF
TGTGCCAGCACACGGAGGGGGGCAGACGGCTACACCTTC
>once|TRBJ2-1|TRBV3-1/TRBV3-2|17|TRBD2
CASSSLGGVVTYNEQFF
TGTGCCAGCAGCTCGCTGGGGGGGGTAGTAACCTACAATGAGCAGTTCTTC
>once|TRBJ2-3|TRBV6-2/TRBV6-3|15|NA
CASSPSDPRTDTQYF
TGTGCCAGCAGCCCATCTGACCCACGCACAGATACGCAGTATTTT
>NA|TRBJ1-5|TRBV6-2/TRBV6-3|16|NA
CASSTQKFGGTEPQHF
TGTGCCAGCAGCACCCAAAAATTCGGGGGTACAGAGCCCCAGCATTTT
>few|TRBJ1-5|TRBV30|14|NA
CAWSVSSPGRPQHF
TGTGCCTGGAGTGTTTCCAGCCCAGGGAGGCCCCAGCATTTT
>NA|TRBJ2-2|TRBV5-1|17|TRBD2
CASSPRGSGGNTGELFF
TGCGCCAGCAGCCCGAGAGGGTCGGGAGGGAACACCGGGGAGCTGTTTTTT
>NA|TRBJ2-1|TRBV6-9|12|NA
CASRGPYNEQFF
TGTGCCAGCAGGGGCCCTTACAATGAGCAGTTCTTC
>NA|TRBJ1-4|TRBV28|19|NA
CASTLSGGEGRPTNEKLFF
TGTGCCAGCACCCTAAGCGGAGGGGAGGGAAGGCCAACTAATGAAAAACTGTTTTTT
>NA|TRBJ2-7|TRBV20-1|10|NA
CSAKGVEQYF
TGCAGTGCTAAGGGGGTCGAGCAGTACTTC
>NA|TRBJ1-3|TRBV28|11|NA
CASSLRNTIYF
TGTGCCAGCAGCCTCCGAAACACCATATATTTT
>NA|TRBJ2-1|TRBV5-6|15|NA
CASSLFAQGGNEQFF
TGTGCCAGCAGCTTGTTCGCACAGGGGGGGAATGAGCAGTTCTTC
>NA|TRBJ1-5|TRBV28|13|NA
CASSVRGGQPQHF
TGTGCCAGCAGCGTCAGGGGCGGTCAGCCCCAGCATTTT
>NA|TRBJ2-2|TRBV7-3|15|NA
CASSFGRAGTGELFF
TGTGCCAGCAGCTTTGGGAGAGCCGGCACCGGGGAGCTGTTTTTT
>NA|TRBJ2-7|TRBV28|13|TRBD2
CASRGGPPYEQYF
TGTGCCAGCCGGGGGGGACCCCCCTACGAGCAGTACTTC
>NA|TRBJ2-1|TRBV5-1|16|TRBD1
CASSPVPGGVVNEQFF
TGCGCCAGCAGCCCGGTCCCAGGGGGCGTCGTGAATGAGCAGTTCTTC
>NA|TRBJ2-7|TRBV11-2|14|TRBD2
CASSSTSGPYEQYF
TGTGCCAGCAGCTCGACTAGCGGACCCTACGAGCAGTACTTC
>NA|TRBJ1-2|TRBV9|15|NA
CASSVDAGANYGYTF
TGTGCCAGCAGCGTAGATGCAGGAGCTAACTATGGCTACACCTTC
>NA|TRBJ2-3|TRBV5-1|14|NA
CASSFSGFTDTQYF
TGCGCCAGCAGCTTTAGCGGTTTCACAGATACGCAGTATTTT
>many|TRBJ2-7|TRBV2|15|NA
CAIDRQWGGSYEQYF
TGTGCCATCGACCGCCAATGGGGAGGTTCCTACGAGCAGTACTTC
>few|TRBJ1-1|TRBV19|17|TRBD1
CASSRSGTAGLYTEAFF
TGTGCCAGTAGTCGTTCCGGGACAGCGGGGCTATACACTGAAGCTTTCTTT
>NA|TRBJ1-5|TRBV19|15|NA
CASSMPRTSDQPQHF
TGTGCCAGTAGTATGCCCCGGACTAGCGATCAGCCCCAGCATTTT
>few|TRBJ1-5|TRBV6-5|15|NA
CASREAGGRSQPQHF
TGTGCCAGCAGAGAGGCGGGGGGAAGGAGTCAGCCCCAGCATTTT
>once|TRBJ2-7|TRBV6-6|14|NA
CASRQVGHPYEQYF
TGTGCCAGCAGGCAAGTGGGACACCCCTACGAGCAGTACTTC
>NA|TRBJ2-7|TRBV16|15|TRBD1
CASSRPTGVSYEQYF
TGTGCCAGCAGCCGACCGACAGGGGTCTCCTACGAGCAGTACTTC
>NA|TRBJ1-4|TRBV6-2/TRBV6-3|14|NA
CASSTRGQGKKLFF
TGTGCCAGCAGTACCCGGGGCCAGGGGAAAAAACTGTTTTTT
>NA|TRBJ2-1|TRBV3-1/TRBV3-2|18|TRBD2
CASSQELAGGSSYNEQFF
TGTGCCAGCAGCCAAGAACTAGCGGGAGGGAGCTCCTACAATGAGCAGTTCTTC
>once|TRBJ1-2|TRBV3-1/TRBV3-2|12|TRBD1
CASSSQGYGYTF
TGTGCCAGCAGTTCACAGGGGTATGGCTACACCTTC
>few|TRBJ2-7|TRBV27|16|TRBD1
CASSPDIPQGAYEQYF
TGTGCCAGCAGTCCCGATATCCCCCAGGGGGCCTACGAGCAGTACTTC
>NA|TRBJ1-3|TRBV28|17|NA
CASSLFRVLLGGNTIYF
TGTGCCAGCAGTTTGTTTCGAGTGCTACTGGGTGGAAACACCATATATTTT
>NA|TRBJ2-3|TRBV11-3|15|TRBD2
CASSLGGLVADTQYF
TGTGCCAGCAGCTTAGGAGGACTAGTCGCAGATACGCAGTATTTT
>NA|TRBJ2-1|TRBV7-2|12|NA
CASSPGYNEQFF
TGTGCCAGCAGCCCAGGGTACAATGAGCAGTTCTTC
>NA|TRBJ2-1|TRBV4-2|14|NA
CASSHPGTANEQFF
TGTGCCAGCAGCCACCCCGGGACCGCGAACGAGCAGTTCTTC
>NA|TRBJ2-7|TRBV6-5|15|NA
CASSSPGRSSYEQYF
TGTGCCAGCAGTTCCCCGGGACGGAGCTCCTACGAGCAGTACTTC
>NA|TRBJ2-7|TRBV19|15|NA
CASSVGLKRNYEQYF
TGTGCCAGTAGTGTCGGCCTTAAGCGGAACTACGAGCAGTACTTC
>NA|TRBJ2-1|TRBV6-4|16|TRBD2
CASSDRTSGRIEEQFF
TGTGCCAGCAGTGACAGGACTAGCGGGAGGATTGAAGAGCAGTTCTTC
>NA|TRBJ2-7|TRBV18|13|TRBD1
CASSSGTVDEQYF
TGTGCCAGCTCATCCGGGACAGTCGATGAGCAGTACTTC
>NA|TRBJ2-5|TRBV6-4|13|NA
CASSEVSDGTQYF
TGTGCCAGCAGTGAGGTATCGGACGGGACCCAGTACTTC